This TCR beta chain was retrieved from a study of OX40 agonist ivuxolimab in advanced cancers. The overall study: Ivuxolimab, which is an agonistic anti-OX40 (CD134) antibody, was administered to the patients. Therapy given before enrollment (anti-PD-1, anti-PD-L1 or anti-CTLA-4) was allowed, and 40% to 45% had some. Study-wide points: Expanded clones belonging to CD8+ T cells outnumbered, on average, those of CD4+. People who partly responded at 0.1-3.0 mg/kg had some of the least clonal expansion seen.

V lost 3 bases to trimming and J lost 5 bases, with 13 bases between them. Per germline, CDR1 SQVTM and CDR2 ANQGSEA. CDR3 length equals 13 residues. For this clone: Its specificity is unknown.

Assay used: immunoSEQ multiplex PCR; TCRdb lists only in-frame clones, some missing. The sample includes tens of thousands of clones, around 89% seen only once; the top ten take roughly 31%. The receptor was derived from an adult with an advanced solid tumor such as melanoma, head and neck, liver or kidney cancer. The rearrangement uses TRBV29-1 and TRBJ2-5, with D perhaps TRBD1 (6 bases). The input for sequencing was CD4+ or CD8+ T cells sorted from blood, taken in a trial of the OX40 agonist ivuxolimab. Here the CDR3 DNA reads TGCAGCGTTGAGGTTGGGGGCTTGGAGACCCAGTACTTC. It encodes CSVEVGGLETQYF.